This T cell receptor (beta chain) comes out of a study of identical twins. General study points: Fewer insertions marked abundant cord blood beta clonotypes; young adult naive trended weakly, memory not at all. Conclusions leaned on cross-sectional statistical analysis and did not track the same donors over time.

The CDR3 sequence is 14 residues long. The germline V and J ends were trimmed by 6 bases and 7 bases, with 16 bases remaining between them. Concerning this clonotype itself: The antigen is undetermined.

Healthy Caucasians alone served as donors. TCRdb analysed the 5' RACE reads with MiXCR anew, one entry per CDR3 protein. The sample has 260,000 or so distinct CDR3 sequences; approximately 7.8% are singletons. The data were also submitted as part of a second study, on yellow fever vaccine responses in identical twins. That source reports: Twins' vaccine T cell response reportedly gave the appearance of partial convergence and partial personalization.

What was sequenced was CD8+ T cells sorted from blood. The chain joins TRBV12-3 or TRBV12-4 to TRBJ1-5, with D tentatively TRBD1 (6 bases). This sequence originates from a woman in her late teens or twenties in good health. DNA for the CDR3: TGTGCCAGCAGGAACACAGGGCCAGGGCAGCCCCAGCATTTT. As protein: CASRNTGPGQPQHF.